This T cell receptor (beta chain) derives from a study of blood T cell repertoires in COVID-19. About the research overall: T cells, B-cell-depleted T cells, or PBMCs supplied cDNA or gDNA.

The Seattle site enrolled patients during active infection and followed them longitudinally. Original processing notes: Amplified reference gene primers provided the basis for estimating nucleated cell counts. Sequencing used immunoSEQ multiplex PCR; TCRdb keeps in-frame clones, though not all of them. That table furnishes V, J and clone size, whereas the DNA furnished D and trimming. The table records 300,000 to 400,000 clones, 85% to 90% of them present only once. Germline lookup yields CDR1 LNHDA and CDR2 SQIVND (reference sequence). Trimming removed 6 bases from V and 2 bases from J, with 14 bases in between. The CDR3 runs to 15 residues.

The V gene is TRBV19, the J gene TRBJ1-5; D possibly corresponds to TRBD1 (5 bases). Input material: peripheral blood. This TCR derives from a woman in her 30s with COVID-19, enrolled during active disease. The CDR3 coding sequence is TGTGCCAGTAGCGAAAGTGGCAGGGGCAATCAGCCCCAGCATTTT. Translated: CASSESGRGNQPQHF.